This record looks at one T cell receptor (beta chain) sequence and its context. The target antigen is unknown. Templates that were synthetic TCR analogs were spiked into each PCR. TCRdb's copy holds only in-frame clones and misses some; the assay was immunoSEQ multiplex PCR. The table has 35,000 to 40,000 clones, 65% to 90% seen once; the top ten hold 6.5% to 8.5%. The record originates from a study of PD-L1 blockade in urothelial cancer. Looking at the study overall: Patients' atezolizumab regimen, 1,200 mg intravenously every 3 weeks, began in the mid-2010s. Findings and caveats of the study: Survival was better when pretreatment blood TCR clonality fell below the median.

Specified time point: pretreatment peripheral blood. Diagnoses among patients were locally advanced or metastatic urothelial carcinoma. The CDR3 covers 15 residues. V lost 5 bases, J lost 0 bases, and 5 bases stayed unmatched. Germline values: CDR1 MGHDK, CDR2 SYGVNS. This chain links TRBV25-1 with TRBJ1-1, with TRBD1 matching 8 bases. The material was PBMCs, obtained around atezolizumab (anti-PD-L1) treatment. The sequence came from a man in his sixties with urothelial cancer. The CDR3 here is CASSPRDRMNTEAFF. In DNA, the CDR3 is TGTGCCAGCAGTCCTCGGGACAGGATGAACACTGAAGCTTTCTTT.